These 7 T cell receptor beta chains were all obtained from the same sample, sequenced in a study of blood T cell repertoires in COVID-19. Data came from immunoSEQ multiplex PCR; TCRdb stores just in-frame clones and leaves some out. In the table there are roughly 60,000 clones, about 88% of which are singletons. The specimen was peripheral blood. Receptors were obtained from a man in his 70s with acute or convalescent COVID-19.

This chain joins TRBV25-1 and TRBJ2-3, with D tentatively TRBD2 (6 bases). Germline loops: CDR1 MGHDK, CDR2 SYGVNS. Trimming took off 6 bases at V and 1 base at J, with 11 bases between the two ends. The CDR3 spans 14 residues. The CDR3 region is CASREGRGTDTQYF. The CDR3 nucleotides are TGTGCCAGCAGGGAGGGGCGGGGCACAGATACGCAGTATTTT.

The chain is built from TRBV6-1 and TRBJ1-5; 11 bases agree with TRBD1. Germline V gene sequence: CDR1 MNHNS, CDR2 SASEGT. V gave up 4 bases and J gave up 7 bases; unmatched junction bases: 6. This CDR3 spans 15 amino acids. CDR3 DNA sequence: TGTGCCAGCAGTGCGGACAGGGGGCAGGGACAGCCCCAGCATTTT. It translates to CASSADRGQGQPQHF.

V and J are TRBV11-2 and TRBJ2-5; D perhaps matches TRBD1 (6 bases). Trimming removed 5 bases at V and 1 base at J, with 11 bases between. This CDR3 contains 14 residues. Germline V gene sequence: CDR1 SGHAT, CDR2 FQNNGV. The CDR3 coding sequence is TGTGCCAGCAGCCACGGGACACTCCAAGAGACCCAGTACTTC. Its translation is CASSHGTLQETQYF.

The chain employs TRBV11-2 and TRBJ2-1; TRBD2 might be the D (6 bases). This CDR3 is 16 amino acids long. Germline values: CDR1 SGHAT, CDR2 FQNNGV. V was shortened by 3 bases and J by 7 bases, with 19 bases between the two germline ends. Written as DNA, the CDR3 is TGTGCCAGCAGCTTCCCCCCTGGCGGGGCCCTTAATGAGCAGTTCTTC. This encodes CASSFPPGGALNEQFF.

In its sample, this clone was seen a few times. This chain joins TRBV21-1 and TRBJ1-1; TRBD1 was called by the table and not checked on the DNA. TRBV21-1 is annotated as a pseudogene. The CDR3 totals 17 residues. The CDR3 is CASSLSPRGPLNTEAFF. Written as DNA, the CDR3 is TGTGCCAGCAGCCTCAGTCCCAGGGGGCCGTTGAACACTGAAGCTTTCTTT.

V usage is TRBV3-1 (or the pseudogene TRBV3-2) and J usage is TRBJ2-7; 11 bases match TRBD2. Looked up from germline, CDR1 is LGHDT and CDR2 is YNNKEL (reference sequence). The CDR3 runs 17 residues. V was clipped by 4 bases and J by 3 bases; unmatched bases: 11. CDR3 nucleotides: TGTGCCAGCAGCCGTACCAGGGGACTAGCGGTCCTCTACGAGCAGTACTTC. The encoded protein is CASSRTRGLAVLYEQYF.

The chain recombines TRBV28 with TRBJ1-1; D call uncertain. The CDR3 covers 13 residues. Trimming shortened V by 7 bases and J by 12 bases, and 21 bases separated the two germline ends. Germline lookup yields CDR1 MDHEN and CDR2 SYDVKM. The CDR3 loop reads CASTPPGTQQTFF. The CDR3 bases are TGTGCCAGCACCCCACCGGGAACCCAGCAGACTTTCTTT.